The clone carrying this TCR beta chain was seen a handful of times. The data stem from a study of blood T cells in healthy people across ages. On the study more broadly: Template-switching capture recovered about one barcoded beta molecule per two T cells.

PCR was performed a second time for about 7 to 11 cycles using a sample-barcoded 5' primer and a J-beta primer mix. Each cDNA molecule carried a tag from a template-switch adaptor that contained 12 random nucleotides. Researchers report that each sample yielded at least 2.5 million CDR3-containing paired-end reads. TCRdb reanalysed the 5' RACE reads using MiXCR and keeps one entry per CDR3 protein. This repertoire shows around 1.5 million distinct CDR3 sequences, 42% found once; its top ten account for 6.5% to 10%. CDR1 SGHRS and CDR2 YFSETQ come from the germline V gene. After removal of 2 bases from V and 0 bases from J, the junction contained 9 bases not matched to a gene. This CDR3 is 18 amino acids long. Extraction of total RNA produced a minimum of 5 micrograms from each sample.

The clonotype was recovered from a woman aged 18 to 35 in good health. The chain carries TRBV5-1 and TRBJ2-3; 10 positions agree with TRBD2. The sample taken for sequencing was blood. CDR3 sequence reads: CASSLRTSGARSTDTQYF. CDR3 DNA: TGCGCCAGCAGCTTAAGAACTAGCGGGGCTCGTAGCACAGATACGCAGTATTTT.